Below are 21 T cell receptor beta chains sequenced from a single sample in a study of blood T cell repertoires in COVID-19 (dated by TCRdb to the early 2020s). Libraries were made using the immunoSEQ multiplex PCR assay. TCRdb took over this immuneACCESS table, retaining in-frame rearrangements with V and J assigned. Such tables are incomplete; in checked studies, under half of the missing clones stem from an unresolved V gene, and the remainder is unexplained. For this sample the table gives 130,000 to 150,000 clones, of which about 83% were detected only once. 3.5% to 5.5% of the sample is taken by the ten largest. The source material was peripheral blood. Source of these receptors: a woman in her forties with acute or convalescent COVID-19.

The genes are TRBV10-3 and TRBJ2-1; no firm D call. The germline gives CDR1 ENHRY, CDR2 SYGVKD. This CDR3 is built from 12 residues. The V and J ends lost 10 bases and 5 bases respectively, with 12 bases between them. The CDR3 loop reads CATADIHNEQFF. Here the CDR3 DNA reads TGTGCCACAGCTGACATACACAATGAGCAGTTCTTC.

The chain joins TRBV5-4 to TRBJ1-3; no clear D gene. This CDR3 is 14 amino acids long. Trimming removed 1 base at V and 2 bases at J, with 7 bases between. Germline V gene sequence: CDR1 SGHNT, CDR2 YYREEE (reference sequence). The CDR3 nucleotides read TGTGCCAGCAGCTTGTACGGGACTGGAAACACCATATATTTT. Protein product: CASSLYGTGNTIYF.

J is TRBJ1-3 and V is TRBV5-1; TRBD1 aligns across 7 bases. The V gene end was trimmed by 4 bases and the J gene end by 2 bases; junction bases not matched to a gene: 6. Per germline, CDR1 SGHRS and CDR2 YFSETQ. The CDR3 loop spans 15 amino acids. The CDR3 spells CASSAGQSTGNTIYF. The CDR3 bases are TGCGCCAGCAGCGCGGGACAGTCTACTGGAAACACCATATATTTT.

V gene TRBV5-4 combines with J gene TRBJ2-7; TRBD2 might be the D (6 bases). This CDR3 is 14 amino acids long. Germline values: CDR1 SGHNT, CDR2 YYREEE (reference sequence). V was clipped by 0 bases and J by 1 base, with 8 bases between them. The CDR3 here is CASSLAGRSYEQYF. For the CDR3, the DNA is TGTGCCAGCAGCTTGGCAGGGAGGTCCTACGAGCAGTACTTC. The full variable domain, completed using reference TRBV5-4 and TRBJ2-7, is ETGVTQSPTHLIKTRGQQVTLRCSSQSGHNTVSWYQQALGQGPQFIFQYYREEENGRGNFPPRFSGLQFPNYSSELNVNALELDDSALYLCASSLAGRSYEQYFGPGTRLTVT.

The chain links TRBV18 to TRBJ1-4, with 7 bases that match TRBD1. The V gene end was trimmed by 3 bases and the J gene end by 5 bases; junction bases not matched to a gene: 6. The CDR3 consists of 15 residues. The germline CDR1 and CDR2 sequences are KGHSH and LQKENI. CDR3: CASSPRTGSNEKLFF. CDR3 nucleotide sequence: TGTGCCAGCTCACCCAGGACAGGTTCAAATGAAAAACTGTTTTTT.

The chain uses TRBV21-1 and TRBJ2-5; whether TRBD1, the table's D call, matches the DNA was not checked. TRBV21-1 represents a pseudogene. The CDR3 covers 15 residues. The CDR3 loop reads CASSGGAGVHETQYF. For the CDR3, the DNA is TGTGCCAGCAGCGGTGGGGCAGGGGTACACGAGACCCAGTACTTC.

As DNA, the CDR3 is TGTGCCAGCAGCTCAGGGGCAAACTATGGCTACACCTTC. Translating gives CASSSGANYGYTF. The rearrangement uses TRBV4-2 and TRBJ1-2; D perhaps matches TRBD1 (6 bases). Germline V gene lookup returns CDR1 LGHNA and CDR2 YNFKEQ. The CDR3 totals 13 residues. Trimming took 5 bases from V and 2 from J, leaving 9 bases between them.

The chain couples TRBV10-3 to TRBJ2-5; D perhaps matches TRBD1 (6 bases). Germline lookup yields CDR1 ENHRY and CDR2 SYGVKD. The CDR3 is made up of 13 amino acids. V lost 10 bases to trimming and J lost 2 bases, with 14 bases between them. For the CDR3, the DNA is TGTGCCACCTCCGGGACACCTCAAGAGACCCAGTACTTC. The encoded protein is CATSGTPQETQYF.

This clone was seen a single time. The chain recombines TRBV11-2 with TRBJ1-5; D is unresolved. Trimming shortened V by 3 bases and J by 6 bases, and 9 bases separated the two germline ends. The CDR3 contains 13 residues. The germline V gene encodes CDR1 SGHAT and CDR2 FQNNGV. CDR3 residues: CASSFTHSQPQHF. CDR3 sequence (DNA): TGTGCCAGCAGCTTTACTCACAGTCAGCCCCAGCATTTT.

CDR3 in amino acids: CASSPLGQAWGYGYTF. DNA of the CDR3: TGTGCCAGCAGTCCTCTTGGACAGGCATGGGGCTATGGCTACACCTTC. The rearrangement uses TRBV27 and TRBJ1-2, with 7 bases lining up with TRBD1. Germline CDR1 and CDR2: MNHEY and SMNVEV (reference sequence). This CDR3 spans 16 amino acids. V gave up 5 bases and J gave up 4 bases; unmatched junction bases: 13.

This chain joins TRBV7-2 and TRBJ2-3, with 10 bases matching TRBD2. From germline, CDR1 is SGHTA and CDR2 FQGNSA. The junction had 4 bases not matched to a gene; V was cut back by 5 bases and J by 2 bases. CDR3 size: 15 residues. For the CDR3, the DNA is TGTGCCAGCAGCCTAAGCGGGGGGGTCACAGATACGCAGTATTTT. Residues: CASSLSGGVTDTQYF.

CDR3 in DNA: TGCGCCAGCAGCTTGGTTCCGGTGGATGAGCAGTTCTTC. It is translated as CASSLVPVDEQFF. This chain connects TRBV5-1 to TRBJ2-1; no clear D gene. The CDR3 spans 13 residues. Trimming stripped 0 bases from V and 8 bases from J, with 9 bases between. CDR1 is SGHRS and CDR2 is YFSETQ in the germline V gene. Full variable domain (outside the CDR3, taken from reference TRBV5-1 and TRBJ2-1): KAGVTQTPRYLIKTRGQQVTLSCSPISGHRSVSWYQQTPGQGLQFLFEYFSETQRNKGNFPGRFSGRQFSNSRSEMNVSTLELGDSALYLCASSLVPVDEQFFGPGTRLTVL.

About this clone: A read error may produce the germline difference seen at one junction end. The chain uses TRBV7-9 and TRBJ1-2; no definite D call. Germline V gives CDR1 SEHNR, CDR2 FQNEAQ (reference sequence). CDR3 length: 14 amino acids. The CDR3 spells CASSLPAFNYGYAF. The CDR3 coding sequence is TGTGCCAGCAGCTTACCCGCATTCAACTATGGCTACGCCTTC.

The V and J genes are TRBV11-2 and TRBJ1-5; TRBD1 agrees at 8 bases. The CDR3 is made up of 14 amino acids. After removal of 5 bases from V and 3 bases from J, the junction contained 3 bases not matched to a gene. The germline CDR1 and CDR2 sequences are SGHAT and FQNNGV. This chain's CDR3 is CASSPGGINQPQHF. In nucleotides, the CDR3 is TGTGCCAGCAGCCCAGGGGGCATCAATCAGCCCCAGCATTTT.

This clone was seen a single time. This CDR3 reads CASSLVTGDNYGYTF. The DNA of the CDR3 is TGTGCCAGCAGCTTAGTTACAGGGGATAACTATGGCTACACCTTC. This chain joins TRBV7-9 and TRBJ1-2; 7 bases are a match to TRBD1. V dropped 1 base and J dropped 1; count of bases not matched to a gene: 3. Germline V CDR1 and CDR2: SEHNR, FQNEAQ (reference sequence). This CDR3 has 15 amino acids.

The rearrangement links TRBV21-1 to TRBJ1-6; whether TRBD1, the table's D call, matches the DNA was not checked. TRBV21-1 is a recognized pseudogene. This CDR3 contains 15 residues. In nucleotides, the CDR3 is TGTGCCAGCAGCAAAGACAGGGGGGATAATTCACCCCTCCACTTT. It encodes CASSKDRGDNSPLHF.

The V gene is TRBV19, the J gene TRBJ1-1, with D maybe TRBD1 (5 bases). The germline V gene encodes CDR1 LNHDA and CDR2 SQIVND (reference sequence). The CDR3 sequence is 12 residues long. With 1 base removed from V and 10 bases from J, the gap between germline ends came to 10 bases. Here the CDR3 reads CASSIARQGAFF. CDR3 bases: TGTGCCAGTAGTATAGCAAGGCAGGGAGCTTTCTTT.

This clone has only a few counts. The chain carries TRBV30 and TRBJ1-2; 7 bases align to TRBD1. The CDR3 is 13 amino acids. CDR1 is GTSNPN, CDR2 SVGIG, per germline (reference sequence). V was clipped by 4 bases and J by 6 bases; unmatched bases: 8. CDR3 region: CAWTLLTGNGYTF. The CDR3, as DNA: TGTGCCTGGACCTTACTGACAGGGAATGGCTACACCTTC.

This sequence joins TRBV6-5 and TRBJ2-1, with TRBD2 as a possible D gene (5 bases). There are 10 residues in the CDR3. CDR1 MNHEY and CDR2 SVGAGI come from the germline V gene. The V end lost 10 bases, the J end lost 9 bases, and 10 bases lay between the germline ends. CDR3 sequence: CATGNGEQFF. The CDR3 region has the DNA TGTGCCACGGGGAACGGTGAGCAGTTCTTC.

The gene calls are TRBV1 and TRBJ2-7; the table's TRBD2 call for D was not verified on the DNA. TRBV1 is given as a pseudogene. The CDR3 sequence is 15 residues long. CDR3 amino acids: CTSSLPLGGPDEQYF. The CDR3 nucleotides read TGCACCAGCAGCCTCCCCCTAGGCGGCCCGGACGAGCAGTACTTC.

This clone was seen a single time. This rearrangement joins TRBV14 to TRBJ2-7; the D gene is possibly TRBD1 (6 bases). The germline V gene has CDR1 SGHDN and CDR2 FVKESK. With 5 bases removed from V and 13 bases from J, the gap between germline ends came to 15 bases. This CDR3 is 11 amino acids long. The CDR3 DNA reads as TGTGCCAGCAGCACAGGGTCCAGGGCCTACTTC. It specifies CASSTGSRAYF.